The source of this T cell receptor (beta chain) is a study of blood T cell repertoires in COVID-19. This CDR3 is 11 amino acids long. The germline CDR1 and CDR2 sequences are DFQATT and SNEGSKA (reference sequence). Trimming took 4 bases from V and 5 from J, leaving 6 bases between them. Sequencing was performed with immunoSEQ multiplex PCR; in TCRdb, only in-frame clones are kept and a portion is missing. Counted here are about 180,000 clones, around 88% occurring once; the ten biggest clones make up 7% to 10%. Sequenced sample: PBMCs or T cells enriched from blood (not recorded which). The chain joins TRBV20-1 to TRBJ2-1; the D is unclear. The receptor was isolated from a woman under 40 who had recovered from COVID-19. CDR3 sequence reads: CSAMTNNEQFF. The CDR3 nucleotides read TGCAGTGCTATGACAAACAATGAGCAGTTCTTC.